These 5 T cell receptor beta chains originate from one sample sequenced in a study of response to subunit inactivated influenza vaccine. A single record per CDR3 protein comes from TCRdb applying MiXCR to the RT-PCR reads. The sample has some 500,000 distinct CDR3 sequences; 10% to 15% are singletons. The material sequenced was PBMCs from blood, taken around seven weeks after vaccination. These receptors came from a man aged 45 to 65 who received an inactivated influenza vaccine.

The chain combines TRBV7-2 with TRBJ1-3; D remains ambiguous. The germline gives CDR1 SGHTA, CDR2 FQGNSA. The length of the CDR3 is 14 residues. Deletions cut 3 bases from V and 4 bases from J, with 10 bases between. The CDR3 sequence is CASSLNSKGNTIYF. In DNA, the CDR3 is TGTGCCAGCAGCTTGAACAGTAAGGGAAACACCATATATTTT.

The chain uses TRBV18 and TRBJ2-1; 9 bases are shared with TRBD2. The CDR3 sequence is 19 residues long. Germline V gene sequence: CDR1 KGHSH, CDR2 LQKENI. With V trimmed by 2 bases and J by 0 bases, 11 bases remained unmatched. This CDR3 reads CASSPGPAGGFLSYNEQFF. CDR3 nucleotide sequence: TGTGCCAGCTCACCAGGTCCAGCGGGAGGTTTCCTCTCCTACAATGAGCAGTTCTTC.

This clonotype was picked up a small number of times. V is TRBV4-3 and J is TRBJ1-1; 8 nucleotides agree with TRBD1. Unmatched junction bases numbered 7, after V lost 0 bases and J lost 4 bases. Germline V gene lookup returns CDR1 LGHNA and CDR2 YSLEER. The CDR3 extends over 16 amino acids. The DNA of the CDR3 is TGCGCCAGCAGCCAAGATTTTCAGGGGGCTGGCACTGAAGCTTTCTTT. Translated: CASSQDFQGAGTEAFF.

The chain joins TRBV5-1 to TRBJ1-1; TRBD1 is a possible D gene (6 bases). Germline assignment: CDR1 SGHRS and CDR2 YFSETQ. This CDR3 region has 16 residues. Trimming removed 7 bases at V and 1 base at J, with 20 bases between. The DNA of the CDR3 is TGCGCCAGCGCATTGTTCAGGACGGACAGGAACACTGAAGCTTTCTTT. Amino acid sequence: CASALFRTDRNTEAFF.

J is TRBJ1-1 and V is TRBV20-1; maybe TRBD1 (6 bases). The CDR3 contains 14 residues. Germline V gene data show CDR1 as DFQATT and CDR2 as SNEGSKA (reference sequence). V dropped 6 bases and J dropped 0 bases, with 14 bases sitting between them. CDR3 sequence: CSARIGGLNTEAFF. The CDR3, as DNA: TGCAGTGCCAGAATTGGGGGCCTGAACACTGAAGCTTTCTTT.